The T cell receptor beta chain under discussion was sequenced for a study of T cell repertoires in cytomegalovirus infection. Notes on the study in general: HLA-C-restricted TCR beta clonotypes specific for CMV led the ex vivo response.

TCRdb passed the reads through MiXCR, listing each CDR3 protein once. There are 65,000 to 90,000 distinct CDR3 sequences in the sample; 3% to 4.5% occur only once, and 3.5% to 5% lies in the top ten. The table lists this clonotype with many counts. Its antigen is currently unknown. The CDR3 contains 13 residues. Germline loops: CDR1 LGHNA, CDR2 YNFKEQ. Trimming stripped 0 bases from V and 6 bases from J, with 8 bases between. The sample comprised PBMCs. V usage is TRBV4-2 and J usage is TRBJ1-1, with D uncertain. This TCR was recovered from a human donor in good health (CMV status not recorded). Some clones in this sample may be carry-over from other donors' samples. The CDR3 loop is CASSQDQKAEAFF. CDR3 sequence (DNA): TGTGCCAGCAGCCAAGATCAGAAGGCTGAAGCTTTCTTT.